This T cell receptor beta chain was obtained from a study of T cell responses to AZD1222 COVID-19 vaccine. The CDR3 is made up of 13 amino acids. V shed 3 bases and J shed 4 bases, with 9 bases lying between them. Germline CDR1 is MNHEY and CDR2 is SMNVEV (reference sequence). Sequencing was performed with immunoSEQ multiplex PCR; in TCRdb, only in-frame clones are kept and a portion is missing. Of roughly 140,000 clones in the sample, about 91% were seen once. This chain joins TRBV27 and TRBJ1-2; maybe TRBD1 (6 bases). The origin of this receptor is an adult in good health. The sample here was peripheral blood, taken on day 0 of AZD1222 vaccination. In nucleotides, the CDR3 is TGTGCCAGCAGTTTGGGGGCTGGCTATGGCTACACCTTC. It encodes CASSLGAGYGYTF.